The present TCR beta chain was sequenced within a study of neoadjuvant anti-PD-1 for oral cavity cancer. Remarks on this clone: One junction end disagrees with the germline gene, perhaps due to a read error.

Sequenced by immunoSEQ multiplex PCR; TCRdb stores in-frame clones only, minus some. This sample has under 7,000 clones, with 60% to 80% found just once. Germline V lookup: CDR1 SGHTA, CDR2 FQGNSA. The length of the CDR3 is 14 residues. Cohort: HPV-negative, locally advanced oral cavity squamous cell carcinoma patients. PBMCs were not maintained or expanded in culture before analysis. The sequence came from a person aged 35-80 years with oral cavity squamous cell carcinoma. The starting material was PBMCs, obtained before nivolumab (anti-PD-1) treatment. This rearrangement joins TRBV7-2 to TRBJ2-5; 12 nucleotides align to TRBD2. For the CDR3, the DNA is TGTGCCAGCAGCCTAGCGGGGGGGCAAGAGACCCAGTACTTC. The encoded protein is CASSLAGGQETQYF.